This T cell receptor (beta chain) is drawn from a study of CD8 T cells in ankylosing spondylitis. J gave up 3 bases and V 1 base, and 4 bases lay outside the gene matches. CDR3 length equals 16 residues. Germline CDR1 is KGHDR and CDR2 is SFDVKD. Molecular-barcoded quantitative 5'-RACE produced these TCR beta libraries. From the 5' RACE reads, TCRdb called clonotypes with MiXCR, one entry per CDR3 protein. Here the sample spans 300,000 to 350,000 distinct CDR3 sequences, less than 25% being singletons. The sequenced material came from blood, either unsorted or a sorted T cell fraction (not recorded which). The gene calls are TRBV24-1 and TRBJ2-1; TRBD2 matches 8 bases. The sequence was collected from a female donor with ankylosing spondylitis or in good health (not recorded which). The CDR3 bases are TGTGCCACCAGTGATTTCGCCGGGACTAGCTACAATGAGCAGTTCTTC. Encoded protein: CATSDFAGTSYNEQFF.